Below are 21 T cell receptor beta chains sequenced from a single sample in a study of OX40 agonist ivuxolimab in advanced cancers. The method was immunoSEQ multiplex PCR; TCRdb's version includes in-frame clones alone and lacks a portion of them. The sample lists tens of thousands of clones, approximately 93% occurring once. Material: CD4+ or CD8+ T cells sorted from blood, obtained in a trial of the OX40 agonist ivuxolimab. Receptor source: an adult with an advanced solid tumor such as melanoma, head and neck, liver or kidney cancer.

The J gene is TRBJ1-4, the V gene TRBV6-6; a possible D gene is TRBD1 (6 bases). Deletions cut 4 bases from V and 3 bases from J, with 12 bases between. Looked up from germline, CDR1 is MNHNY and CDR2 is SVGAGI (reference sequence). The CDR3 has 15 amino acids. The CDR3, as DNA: TGTGCCAGCAGTTCCTCAGGGGCGGCTAATGAAAAACTGTTTTTT. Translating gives CASSSSGAANEKLFF.

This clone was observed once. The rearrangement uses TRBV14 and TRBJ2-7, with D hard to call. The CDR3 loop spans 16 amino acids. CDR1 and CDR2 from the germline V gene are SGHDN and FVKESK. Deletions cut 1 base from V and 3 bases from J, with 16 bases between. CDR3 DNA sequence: TGTGCCAGCAGCCAAGGGCAGGCAACACTGCTCTACGAGCAGTACTTC. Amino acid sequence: CASSQGQATLLYEQYF.

CDR3 DNA sequence: TGTGCCAGCAGCTCTGTGGAACCCGAGCAGTACTTC. Translation gives CASSSVEPEQYF. The chain has TRBV7-9 and TRBJ2-7; no clear D gene. The V end was cut by 4 bases, the J end by 6 bases, with 10 bases between. The CDR3 totals 12 residues. Germline V gene lookup returns CDR1 SEHNR and CDR2 FQNEAQ (reference sequence).

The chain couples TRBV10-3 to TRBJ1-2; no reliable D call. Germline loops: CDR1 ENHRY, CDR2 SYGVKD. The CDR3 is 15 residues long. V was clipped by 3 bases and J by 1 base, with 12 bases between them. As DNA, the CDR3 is TGTGCCATCAGTGAAAACGGCGGGGTTAACTATGGCTACACCTTC. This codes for CAISENGGVNYGYTF.

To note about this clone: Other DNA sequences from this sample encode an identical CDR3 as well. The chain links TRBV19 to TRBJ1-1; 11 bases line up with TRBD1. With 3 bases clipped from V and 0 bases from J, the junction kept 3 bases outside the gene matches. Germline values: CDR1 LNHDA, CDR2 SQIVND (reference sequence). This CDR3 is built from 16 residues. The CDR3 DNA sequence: TGTGCCAGTAGTATTCGGACAGGGGGCTTGAACACTGAAGCTTTCTTT. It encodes CASSIRTGGLNTEAFF.

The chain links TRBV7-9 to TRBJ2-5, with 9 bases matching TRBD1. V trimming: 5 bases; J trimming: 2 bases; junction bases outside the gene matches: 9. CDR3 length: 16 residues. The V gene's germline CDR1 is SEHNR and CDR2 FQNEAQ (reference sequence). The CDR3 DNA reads TGTGCCAGCAGCGGGCCCCGGGACAGGGAACAAGAGACCCAGTACTTC. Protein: CASSGPRDREQETQYF.

CDR3 region: CASSLVGGKNEQFF. The CDR3 coding sequence is TGTGCCAGCAGCTTAGTGGGGGGCAAAAATGAGCAGTTCTTC. This chain links TRBV7-9 with TRBJ2-1; tentatively, D is TRBD1 or TRBD2 (6 bases each). The V end lost 1 base, the J end lost 7 bases, and 11 bases lay between the germline ends. Germline CDR1 SEHNR, CDR2 FQNEAQ (reference sequence). CDR3 length: 14 amino acids.

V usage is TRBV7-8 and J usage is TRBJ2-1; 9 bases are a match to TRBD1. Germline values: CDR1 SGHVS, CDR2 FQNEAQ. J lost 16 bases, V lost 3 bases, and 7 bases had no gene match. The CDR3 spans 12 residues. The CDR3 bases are TGTGCCAGCAGCTTGGGGGACAGGGAAAATTTCTTC. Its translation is CASSLGDRENFF.

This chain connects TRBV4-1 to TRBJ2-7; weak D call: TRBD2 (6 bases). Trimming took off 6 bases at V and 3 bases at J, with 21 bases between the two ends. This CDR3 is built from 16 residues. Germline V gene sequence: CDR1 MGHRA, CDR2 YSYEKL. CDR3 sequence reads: CASSPIGGRPLYEQYF. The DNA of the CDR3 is TGCGCCAGCAGTCCCATTGGGGGGAGACCTCTCTACGAGCAGTACTTC.

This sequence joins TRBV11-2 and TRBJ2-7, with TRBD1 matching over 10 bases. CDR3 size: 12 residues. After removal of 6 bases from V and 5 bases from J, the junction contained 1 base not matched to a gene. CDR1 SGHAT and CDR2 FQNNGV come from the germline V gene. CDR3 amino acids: CASSGTGDEQYF. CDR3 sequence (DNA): TGTGCCAGCAGTGGGACAGGGGACGAGCAGTACTTC.

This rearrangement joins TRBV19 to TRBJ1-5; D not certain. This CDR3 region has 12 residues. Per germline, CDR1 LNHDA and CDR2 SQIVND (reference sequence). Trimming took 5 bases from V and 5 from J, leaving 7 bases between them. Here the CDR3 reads CASSPGDQPQHF. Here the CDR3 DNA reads TGTGCCAGTAGTCCCGGGGATCAGCCCCAGCATTTT.

As DNA, the CDR3 is TGTGCCAGCAGTTTCCCCCTCGGACAGGAAGCTGGTAACACTGAAGCTTTCTTT. Its translation is CASSFPLGQEAGNTEAFF. The chain employs TRBV28 and TRBJ1-1, with 7 bases matching TRBD1. Germline V CDR1 and CDR2: MDHEN, SYDVKM. The CDR3 has 18 amino acids. The V and J ends lost 3 bases and 2 bases, in that order; junction bases with no gene match: 15. The complete variable domain, with remaining parts taken from reference TRBV28 and TRBJ1-1, reads DVKVTQSSRYLVKRTGEKVFLECVQDMDHENMFWYRQDPGLGLRLIYFSYDVKMKEKGDIPEGYSVSREKKERFSLILESASTNQTSMYLCASSFPLGQEAGNTEAFFGQGTRLTVV.

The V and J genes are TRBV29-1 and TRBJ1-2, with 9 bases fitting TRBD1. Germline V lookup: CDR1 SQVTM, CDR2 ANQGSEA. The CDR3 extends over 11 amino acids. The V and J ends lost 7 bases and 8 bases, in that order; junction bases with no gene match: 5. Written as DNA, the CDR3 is TGCAGCGATACAGGGGGCCCGGGCTACACCTTC. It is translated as CSDTGGPGYTF.

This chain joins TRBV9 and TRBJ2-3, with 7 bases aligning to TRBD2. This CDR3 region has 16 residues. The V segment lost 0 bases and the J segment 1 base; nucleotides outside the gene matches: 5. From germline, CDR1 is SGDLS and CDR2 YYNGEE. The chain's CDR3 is CASSVDERGRTDTQYF. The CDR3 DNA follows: TGTGCCAGCAGCGTAGACGAGCGGGGACGCACAGATACGCAGTATTTT.

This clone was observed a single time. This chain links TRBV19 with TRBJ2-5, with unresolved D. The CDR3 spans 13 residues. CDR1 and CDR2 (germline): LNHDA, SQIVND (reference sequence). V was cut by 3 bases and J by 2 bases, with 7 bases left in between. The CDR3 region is CASSIAHQETQYF. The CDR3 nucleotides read TGTGCCAGTAGTATCGCCCATCAAGAGACCCAGTACTTC.

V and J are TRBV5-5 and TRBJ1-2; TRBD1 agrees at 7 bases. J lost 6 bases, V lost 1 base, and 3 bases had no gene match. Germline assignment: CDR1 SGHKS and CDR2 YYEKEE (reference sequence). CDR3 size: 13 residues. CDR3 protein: CASSLTGADGYTF. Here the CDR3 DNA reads TGTGCCAGCAGCTTGACAGGGGCAGATGGCTACACCTTC. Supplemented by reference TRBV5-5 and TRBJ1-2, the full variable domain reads DAGVTQSPTHLIKTRGQQVTLRCSPISGHKSVSWYQQVLGQGPQFIFQYYEKEERGRGNFPDRFSARQFPNYSSELNVNALLLGDSALYLCASSLTGADGYTFGSGTRLTVV.

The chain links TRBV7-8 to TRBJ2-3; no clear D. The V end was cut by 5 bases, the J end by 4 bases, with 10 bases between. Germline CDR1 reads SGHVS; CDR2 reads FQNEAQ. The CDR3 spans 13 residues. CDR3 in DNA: TGTGCCAGCAGCCCCCGAATGGCAGATACGCAGTATTTT. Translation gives CASSPRMADTQYF. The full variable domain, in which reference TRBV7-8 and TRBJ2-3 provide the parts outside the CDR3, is GAGVSQSPRYKVAKRGQDVALRCDPISGHVSLFWYQQALGQGPEFLTYFQNEAQLDKSGLPSDRFFAERPEGSVSTLKIQRTQQEDSAVYLCASSPRMADTQYFGPGTRLTVL.

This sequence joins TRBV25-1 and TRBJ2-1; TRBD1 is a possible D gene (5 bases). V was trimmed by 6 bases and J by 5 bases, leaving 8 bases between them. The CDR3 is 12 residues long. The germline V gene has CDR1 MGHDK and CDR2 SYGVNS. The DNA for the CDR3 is TGTGCCAGCAGGCAGGGTCACAATGAGCAGTTCTTC. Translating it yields CASRQGHNEQFF.

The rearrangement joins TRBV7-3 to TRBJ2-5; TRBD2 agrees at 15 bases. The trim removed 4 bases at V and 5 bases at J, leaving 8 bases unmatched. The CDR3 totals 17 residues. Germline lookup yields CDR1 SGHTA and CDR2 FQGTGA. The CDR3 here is CASSSGTSGGRWETQYF. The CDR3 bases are TGTGCCAGCAGCTCCGGGACTAGCGGGGGGCGCTGGGAGACCCAGTACTTC.

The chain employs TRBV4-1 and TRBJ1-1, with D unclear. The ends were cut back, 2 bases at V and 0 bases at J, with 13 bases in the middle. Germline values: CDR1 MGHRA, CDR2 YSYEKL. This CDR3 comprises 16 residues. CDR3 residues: CASSQPPMEMNTEAFF. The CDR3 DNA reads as TGCGCCAGCAGCCAACCTCCAATGGAGATGAACACTGAAGCTTTCTTT.

The CDR3 DNA reads TGCGCCAGCAGCCAAGGACAGGAGGTGTTTAACTATGGCTACACCTTC. Amino acids: CASSQGQEVFNYGYTF. The gene calls are TRBV4-1 and TRBJ1-2; D possibly corresponds to TRBD1 (6 bases). Trimming stripped 1 base from V and 1 base from J, with 13 bases between. The CDR3 is 16 amino acids. Per the germline V gene, CDR1 is MGHRA and CDR2 is YSYEKL.